This paragraph covers one T cell receptor (beta chain) sequence. No antigen is known for it. Base qualities were left out, and no much larger clone turns up one base away. Taken from the germline V gene, the CDR1 and CDR2 loops are ENHRY and SYGVKD. The CDR3 goes from the cysteine to the phenylalanine over 15 residues. The retained sequence is limited to the CDR3, 45 bases, with the frame set at the first base. The germline ends are 12 bases apart after V is trimmed by 3 bases and J by 1 base. This entry belongs to a study of cytomegalovirus exposure and HLA in healthy donors (dated by TCRdb to about 2017). Background for the entire study: According to a later analysis, the 120 or so validation repertoires were produced on the same platform as the 666 repertoires of the first cohort. A separate validation cohort of approximately 120 different subjects was used in addition to the roughly 670-subject first cohort. The study combined high-throughput TCR immunosequencing, statistical association of individual TCRs with disease status, and machine learning to predict cytomegalovirus infection status. The study aimed to test whether signatures of past pathogen exposure could be identified by cataloging public T cell receptors. The paper as a whole reports these results and caveats: According to the authors, the approach could potentially be generalized to other disease states and immunological phenotypes. A later analysis found that TCRs clustered in the first cohort also tended to co-occur in the 130 or so validation repertoires, with just under 95% of cluster scores above 0. The validation cohort had no HLA typing available for a later analysis, so co-occurrence within that cohort was assessed over all 110 or so repertoires. Across donors, most TCR sequences were observed very rarely, whereas some public TCRs were present in many individuals. In vitro tests confirmed that a few of the cytomegalovirus-associated TCR beta chains recognize cytomegalovirus antigens. In the study, 164 TCR beta chains were listed as associated with cytomegalovirus. Cytomegalovirus status was reported to be diagnosed by the classifier with high specificity and sensitivity in both the original and validation cohorts.

The donors were included in the validation cohort of roughly 130 subjects, a group kept apart from the roughly 670-subject first cohort. Libraries came from the immunoSEQ multiplex PCR assay. As for the original processing: To diagnose cytomegalovirus status from the catalog of TCR beta chain sequences, a statistical classification framework was built. The clones in this table, taken by TCRdb from immuneACCESS, are in-frame only. Not every clone is retained; where verified, under half of the shortfall comes from an unresolved V gene, and the cause of the rest is unknown. V, J and clone size are taken as reported in that table, and D and trimming were inferred from the DNA itself. Within this sample are about 110,000 clones, with 70% to 90% of them counted one time only. The ten biggest clones cover 1.4% to 1.5% of the sample.

Recombination joined TRBV10-3 with TRBJ1-2; the D gene identity is not certain. The receptor was derived from a woman in her twenties or thirties in good health and CMV-seropositive. The sample consisted of PBMCs. The encoded CDR3 is CAISDPGRGNYGYTF. DNA sequence: TGTGCCATCAGTGACCCCGGACGGGGTAACTATGGCTACACCTTC.